This is a list of T cell receptor beta chains from one sample in a study of shared clonotypes between healthy human individuals. Profiling relied on immunoSEQ multiplex PCR, and the TCRdb table lists in-frame clones only, not all of them. This sample has around 750,000 clones, with around 67% found just once. What was sequenced was memory CD4+ T cells sorted from blood. The receptor set was obtained from a woman aged 25 to 39 in good health. The CDR3 runs from the conserved cysteine through the conserved F or W. Fields, in order: V gene, J gene, CDR3 protein.

v_gene: TRBV23-1
j_gene: TRBJ1-4
CDR3aa: CASSPGVTPRDWREKLFF

v_gene: TRBV14
j_gene: TRBJ1-1
CDR3aa: CASSQGSSVVYTEAFF

v_gene: TRBV5-1
j_gene: TRBJ2-5
CDR3aa: CASSFTPRGQETQYF

v_gene: TRBV18
j_gene: TRBJ2-7
CDR3aa: CASSSIAGGHPYEQYF

v_gene: TRBV6-1
j_gene: TRBJ2-4
CDR3aa: CASSEGWSLAKNIQYF

v_gene: TRBV11-2
j_gene: TRBJ2-1
CDR3aa: CASSLGEASLNEQFF

v_gene: TRBV2
j_gene: TRBJ2-7
CDR3aa: CASSLRAGGNEQYF

v_gene: TRBV30
j_gene: TRBJ1-6
CDR3aa: CAWSVGVPPLHF

v_gene: TRBV29-1
j_gene: TRBJ2-2
CDR3aa: CSVEGGVGELFF

v_gene: TRBV18
j_gene: TRBJ2-5
CDR3aa: CASSPLEDRGPQTQYF

v_gene: TRBV2
j_gene: TRBJ1-2
CDR3aa: CASSEWQGYGYTF

v_gene: TRBV20-1
j_gene: TRBJ1-2
CDR3aa: CSASPAGGYTF

v_gene: TRBV5-1
j_gene: TRBJ1-1
CDR3aa: CASSLTGLNTEAFF

v_gene: TRBV30
j_gene: TRBJ1-1
CDR3aa: CAWSVQTEAFF

v_gene: TRBV2
j_gene: TRBJ1-4
CDR3aa: CASNSGGQPKLFF

v_gene: TRBV18
j_gene: TRBJ1-3
CDR3aa: CASSATLTGDGNTIYF

v_gene: TRBV14
j_gene: TRBJ2-3
CDR3aa: CASSQGLIAGGNTDTQYF

v_gene: TRBV7-2
j_gene: TRBJ2-5
CDR3aa: CASSLAPKETQYF

v_gene: TRBV28
j_gene: TRBJ1-2
CDR3aa: CASSSQGYGYTF

v_gene: TRBV5-1
j_gene: TRBJ2-5
CDR3aa: CASSLAGGRLQETQYF

v_gene: TRBV13
j_gene: TRBJ2-1
CDR3aa: CASSETGTSGSREQFF

v_gene: TRBV5-1
j_gene: TRBJ2-7
CDR3aa: CASSLGFGHAAYEQYF

v_gene: TRBV11-2
j_gene: TRBJ2-2
CDR3aa: CASSFRTGELFF

v_gene: TRBV6-1
j_gene: TRBJ2-5
CDR3aa: CASSVNRGESQETQYF

v_gene: TRBV2
j_gene: TRBJ2-7
CDR3aa: CASSASGRNPYEQYF

v_gene: TRBV28
j_gene: TRBJ2-7
CDR3aa: CASTVAGEFYEQYF

v_gene: TRBV5-1
j_gene: TRBJ2-1
CDR3aa: CASSLARNEQFF

v_gene: TRBV28
j_gene: TRBJ1-4
CDR3aa: CASTGDRLILFF

v_gene: TRBV4-1
j_gene: TRBJ2-1
CDR3aa: CASSHRGAGGPMNEQFF

v_gene: TRBV14
j_gene: TRBJ2-2
CDR3aa: CASSQVISWATNTGELFF

v_gene: TRBV7-8
j_gene: TRBJ2-5
CDR3aa: CASSPRLAGGQETQYF

v_gene: TRBV14
j_gene: TRBJ1-2
CDR3aa: CASRRGQGNYGYTF

v_gene: TRBV29-1
j_gene: TRBJ1-4
CDR3aa: CSVENPNEKLFF

v_gene: TRBV5-1
j_gene: TRBJ2-7
CDR3aa: CASSLLTSYEQYF

v_gene: TRBV5-1
j_gene: TRBJ2-5
CDR3aa: CASMGQGQETQYF